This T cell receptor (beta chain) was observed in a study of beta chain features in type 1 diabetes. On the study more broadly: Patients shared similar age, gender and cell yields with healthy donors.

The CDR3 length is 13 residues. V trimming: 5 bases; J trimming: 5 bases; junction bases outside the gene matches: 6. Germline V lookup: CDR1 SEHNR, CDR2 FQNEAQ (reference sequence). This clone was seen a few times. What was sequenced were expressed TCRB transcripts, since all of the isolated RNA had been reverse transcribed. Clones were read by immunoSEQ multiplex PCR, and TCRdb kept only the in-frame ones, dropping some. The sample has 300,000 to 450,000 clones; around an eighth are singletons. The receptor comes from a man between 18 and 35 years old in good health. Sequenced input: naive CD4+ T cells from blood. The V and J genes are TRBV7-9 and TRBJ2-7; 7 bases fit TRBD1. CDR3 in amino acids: CASSPGTDHEQYF. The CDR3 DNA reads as TGTGCCAGCAGCCCGGGGACAGACCACGAGCAGTACTTC.